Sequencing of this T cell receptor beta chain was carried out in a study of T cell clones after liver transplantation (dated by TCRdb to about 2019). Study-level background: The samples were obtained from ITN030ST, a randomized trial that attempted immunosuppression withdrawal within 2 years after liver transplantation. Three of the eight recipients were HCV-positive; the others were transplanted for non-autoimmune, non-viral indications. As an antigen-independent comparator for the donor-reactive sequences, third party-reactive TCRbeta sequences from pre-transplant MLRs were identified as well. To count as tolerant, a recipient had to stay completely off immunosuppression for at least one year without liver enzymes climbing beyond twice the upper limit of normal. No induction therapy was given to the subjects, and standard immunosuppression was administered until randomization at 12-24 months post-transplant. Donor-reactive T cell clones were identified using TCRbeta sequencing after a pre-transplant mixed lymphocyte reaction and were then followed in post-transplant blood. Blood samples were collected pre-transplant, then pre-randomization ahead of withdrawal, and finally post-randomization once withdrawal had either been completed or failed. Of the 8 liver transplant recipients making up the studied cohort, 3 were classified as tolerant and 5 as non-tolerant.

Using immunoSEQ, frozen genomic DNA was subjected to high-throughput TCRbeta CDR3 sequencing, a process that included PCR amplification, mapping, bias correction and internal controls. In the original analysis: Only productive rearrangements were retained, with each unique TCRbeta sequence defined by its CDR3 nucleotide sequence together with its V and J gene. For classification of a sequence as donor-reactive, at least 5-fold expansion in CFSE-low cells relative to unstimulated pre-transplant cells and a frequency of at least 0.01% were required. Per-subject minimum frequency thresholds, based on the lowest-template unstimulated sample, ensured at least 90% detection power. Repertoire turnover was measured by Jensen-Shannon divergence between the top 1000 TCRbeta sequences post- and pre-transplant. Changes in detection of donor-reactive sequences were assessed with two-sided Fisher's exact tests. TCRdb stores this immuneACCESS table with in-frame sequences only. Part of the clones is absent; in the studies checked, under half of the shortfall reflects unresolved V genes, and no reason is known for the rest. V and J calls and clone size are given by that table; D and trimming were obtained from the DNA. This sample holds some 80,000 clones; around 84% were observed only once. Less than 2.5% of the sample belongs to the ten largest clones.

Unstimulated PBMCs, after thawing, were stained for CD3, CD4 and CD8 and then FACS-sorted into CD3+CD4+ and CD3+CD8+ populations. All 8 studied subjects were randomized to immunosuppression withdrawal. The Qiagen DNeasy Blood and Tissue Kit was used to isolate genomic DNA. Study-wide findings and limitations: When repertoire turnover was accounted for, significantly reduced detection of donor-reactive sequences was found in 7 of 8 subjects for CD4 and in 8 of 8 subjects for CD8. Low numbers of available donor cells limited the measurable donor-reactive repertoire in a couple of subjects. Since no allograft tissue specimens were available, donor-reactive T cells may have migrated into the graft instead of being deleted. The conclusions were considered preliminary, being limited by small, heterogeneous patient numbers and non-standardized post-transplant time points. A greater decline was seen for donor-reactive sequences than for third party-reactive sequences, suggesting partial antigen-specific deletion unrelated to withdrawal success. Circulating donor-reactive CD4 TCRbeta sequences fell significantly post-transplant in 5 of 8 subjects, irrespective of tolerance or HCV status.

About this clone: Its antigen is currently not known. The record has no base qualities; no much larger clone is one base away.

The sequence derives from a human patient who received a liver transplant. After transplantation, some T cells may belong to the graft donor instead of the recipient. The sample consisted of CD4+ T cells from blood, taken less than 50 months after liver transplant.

The DNA is as follows: TGTGCCAGCAGCTTAGGTCGACAGGGGGGGGCTGGGGCCAACGTCCTGACTTTC. It is translated as CASSLGRQGGAGANVLTF. Rearrangement joined TRBV11-2 to TRBJ2-6, with 9 junctional bases fitting TRBD1. The germline V gene specifies SGHAT as CDR1 and FQNNGV as CDR2. V is pruned by 1 base and J by 2 bases, leaving 6 bases of the junction without a gene match. The CDR3 numbers 18 residues from cysteine through phenylalanine. Only the CDR3 DNA is retained, 54 bases long and in frame from the first base.